This T cell receptor beta chain was sequenced during a study of blood T cell repertoires in COVID-19. The table came from immunoSEQ multiplex PCR; TCRdb's copy has only in-frame clones and leaves some out. The sample consists of around 180,000 clones, under 85% of them appearing once. The J segment lost 3 bases and the V segment lost 5 bases, leaving 9 bases of the junction unmatched. CDR3 length: 15 amino acids. Germline V lookup: CDR1 MNHEY, CDR2 SMNVEV (reference sequence). This receptor was obtained from a man at least 80 years old with COVID-19, enrolled during active disease. The chain joins TRBV27 to TRBJ1-2, with 7 bases matching TRBD1. Sequencing used peripheral blood. As DNA, the CDR3 is TGTGCCAGCAGTCCAAAACAAACAGGGGACTATGGCTACACCTTC. The encoded protein is CASSPKQTGDYGYTF.